This TCR beta chain emerged from a study of blood T cell repertoires in COVID-19. Data came from immunoSEQ multiplex PCR; TCRdb stores just in-frame clones and leaves some out. The profile shows a few hundred thousand clones, roughly 88% of them singletons. From germline, CDR1 is GTSNPN and CDR2 SVGIG (reference sequence). Between the trimmed V and J ends, which lost 7 bases and 4 bases, there was a span of 13 bases. The CDR3 covers 12 residues. The genes are TRBV30 and TRBJ1-1; D is possibly TRBD1 (6 bases). The sequenced material came from peripheral blood. The receptor was isolated from a woman aged 25 to 39 with active or convalescent COVID-19. The CDR3 coding sequence is TGTGCCTCTACAGGGTCGGGCACTGAAGCTTTCTTT. Translating it yields CASTGSGTEAFF.